Reported below is one T cell receptor (beta chain). Its antigen is as yet unknown. The run depth of the assay was deep. Every subset's genomic DNA went evenly onto several immunoSEQ plates. Sequencing used immunoSEQ multiplex PCR; TCRdb keeps in-frame clones, though not all of them. The repertoire holds over 750,000 clones, with 90% to 98% as singletons. CD45RO-negative, CCR7-selected cells formed the naive CD8 fraction, which excluded terminally differentiated effector memory CD45RA+ cells. The data derive from a study of shared clonotypes between healthy human individuals. Looking at the study overall: The donor group consisted of a couple of women and a few men, aged 18 to 49. General observations from the study: Roughly 5% of naive CD4 clonotypes were shared across a few donors.

Sequenced material: naive CD8+ T cells sorted from blood. This receptor was identified in a man between 25 and 39 years old in good health.

CDR3 sequence (DNA): TGTGCCAGCAGTTATCAAGGGGGCGGCTACGAGCAGTACTTC. This encodes CASSYQGGGYEQYF. V is TRBV6-5 and J is TRBJ2-7; 7 nucleotides line up with TRBD1. The CDR3 length is 14 residues. Germline values: CDR1 MNHEY, CDR2 SVGAGI. V was clipped by 3 bases and J by 3 bases; unmatched bases: 5.